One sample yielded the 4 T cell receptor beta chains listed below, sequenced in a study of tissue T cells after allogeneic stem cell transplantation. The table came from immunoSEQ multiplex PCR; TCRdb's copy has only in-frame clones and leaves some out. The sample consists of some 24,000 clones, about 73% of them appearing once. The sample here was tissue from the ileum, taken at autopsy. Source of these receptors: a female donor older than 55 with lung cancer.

The CDR3 sequence: CASSLADRSYGYTF. CDR3 sequence (DNA): TGCGCCAGCAGCTTAGCAGACAGGTCCTATGGCTACACCTTC. The chain links TRBV5-1 to TRBJ1-2; maybe TRBD1 (6 bases). Trimming removed 2 bases at V and 4 bases at J, with 12 bases between. The CDR3 spans 14 residues. In germline, CDR1 is SGHRS, CDR2 YFSETQ. The full variable domain, in which reference TRBV5-1 and TRBJ1-2 provide the parts outside the CDR3, is KAGVTQTPRYLIKTRGQQVTLSCSPISGHRSVSWYQQTPGQGLQFLFEYFSETQRNKGNFPGRFSGRQFSNSRSEMNVSTLELGDSALYLCASSLADRSYGYTFGSGTRLTVV.

This chain's CDR3 is CASSEVSDRGYEQYF. In DNA, the CDR3 is TGTGCCAGCAGTGAAGTTTCGGACAGAGGTTACGAGCAGTACTTC. This sequence joins TRBV2 and TRBJ2-7, with a tentative D call TRBD1 (6 bases). From germline, CDR1 is SNHLY and CDR2 FYNNEI. CDR3 length: 15 amino acids. V was clipped by 1 base and J by 4 bases, with 14 bases between them.

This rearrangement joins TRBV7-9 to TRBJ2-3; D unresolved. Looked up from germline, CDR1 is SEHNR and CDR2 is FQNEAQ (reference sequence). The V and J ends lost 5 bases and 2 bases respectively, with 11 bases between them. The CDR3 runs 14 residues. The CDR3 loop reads CASSPRALTDTQYF. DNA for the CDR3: TGTGCCAGCAGCCCCCGGGCCCTCACAGATACGCAGTATTTT.

The CDR3 bases are TGTGCCAGCTCACCACCGAGGACTAGTAACGAGCAGTACTTC. This translates into CASSPPRTSNEQYF. V gene TRBV18 combines with J gene TRBJ2-7, with 7 bases aligning to TRBD2. Germline assignment: CDR1 KGHSH and CDR2 LQKENI. J lost 5 bases, V lost 0 bases, and 4 bases had no gene match. This CDR3 has 14 amino acids. Using reference TRBV18 and TRBJ2-7 for the parts outside the CDR3, the full variable domain is NAGVMQNPRHLVRRRGQEARLRCSPMKGHSHVYWYRQLPEEGLKFMVYLQKENIIDESGMPKERFSAEFPKEGPSILRIQQVVRGDSAAYFCASSPPRTSNEQYFGPGTRLTVT.